This T cell receptor (beta chain) was identified in a study of early T cells in non-severe SARS-CoV-2 infection. Study background: Unsorted whole blood bulk RNA was sequenced, with unpaired chains.

The study, taken as a whole, reports: VDJdb matches were skewed toward anti-spike CD8 T cell responses.

In germline, CDR1 is SGDLS, CDR2 YYNGEE. This CDR3 contains 13 residues. V was shortened by 3 bases and J by 9 bases, with 16 bases between the two germline ends. Individual cDNA molecules carried attached unique molecular identifiers. TCRdb re-called the 5' RACE reads with MiXCR, one entry per CDR3 protein. The profile covers under 90,000 distinct CDR3 sequences, with less than 15% appearing a single time and nearly 6% taken by the ten largest. For this clonotype: Its antigen is as yet unknown.

This receptor was obtained from an adult who was a healthcare worker with PCR-confirmed SARS-CoV-2 infection or an uninfected control (not recorded which). Sequenced sample: whole blood. The V gene is TRBV9, the J gene TRBJ2-7; maybe TRBD1 (5 bases). CDR3 amino acids: CASSERPGLGQYF. The CDR3 DNA reads as TGTGCCAGCAGCGAGAGGCCAGGGTTAGGGCAGTACTTC. Full variable domain (rest looked up from reference TRBV9 and TRBJ2-7): DSGVTQTPKHLITATGQRVTLRCSPRSGDLSVYWYQQSLDQGLQFLIQYYNGEERAKGNILERFSAQQFPDLHSELNLSSLELGDSALYFCASSERPGLGQYFGPGTRLTVT.